This entry lists 10 T cell receptor beta chains sequenced from one sample in a study of blood T cell repertoires in COVID-19. Measured with immunoSEQ multiplex PCR; TCRdb has only the in-frame clones, and not every one. The table includes some 140,000 clones, around 79% detected once. Sequenced sample: peripheral blood. These receptors originate from a man older than 75 with acute or convalescent COVID-19.

This clone was recorded a few times. The V call is TRBV16, the J call TRBJ1-2; TRBD1 agrees at 8 bases. CDR1 and CDR2 from the germline V gene are KGHSY and FQNENV. Trimming took 3 bases from V and 4 from J; bases not matched to a gene: 1. The CDR3 totals 13 residues. DNA of the CDR3: TGTGCCAGCAGCCACGGACAGGGCTATGGCTACACCTTC. This encodes CASSHGQGYGYTF.

This clone was seen just once. CDR3 sequence: CASSLGRVTDTQYF. CDR3 nucleotide sequence: TGTGCCAGCAGCCTGGGGAGGGTAACAGATACGCAGTATTTT. The chain employs TRBV3-1 (or the pseudogene TRBV3-2) and TRBJ2-3, with 7 bases that match TRBD2. With 4 bases clipped from V and 3 bases from J, the junction kept 4 bases outside the gene matches. The CDR3 contains 14 residues. CDR1 and CDR2 (germline): LGHDT, YNNKEL (reference sequence).

This clone was counted a single time. V is TRBV27 and J is TRBJ2-1; 8 bases match TRBD1. The CDR3 spans 19 residues. Germline CDR1 MNHEY, CDR2 SMNVEV (reference sequence). V shed 0 bases and J 0 bases; nucleotides not matched to a gene: 10. CDR3 amino acids: CASSLSSRPGQGSYNEQFF. The DNA of the CDR3 is TGTGCCAGCAGTTTATCGAGCCGGCCCGGACAGGGCTCCTACAATGAGCAGTTCTTC.

The chain has TRBV6-2 or TRBV6-3 and TRBJ2-1; TRBD1 matches 7 bases. Losses at the gene ends were 5 bases for V and 13 bases for J; bases not matched to a gene: 5. Germline values: CDR1 MNHEY, CDR2 SVGEGT. This CDR3 spans 11 amino acids. DNA of the CDR3: TGTGCCAGCAGTCGGGACAGCGGACAGTTCTTC. Amino acids: CASSRDSGQFF.

This chain links TRBV2 with TRBJ1-2; perhaps TRBD1 as D (5 bases). V shed 4 bases and J shed 2 bases, with 5 bases lying between them. CDR1 SNHLY and CDR2 FYNNEI come from the germline V gene. CDR3 length equals 12 residues. The CDR3 nucleotides read TGTGCCAGCAGTGGACAGAACTATGGCTACACCTTC. Translated, it gives CASSGQNYGYTF.

The rearrangement joins TRBV5-4 to TRBJ2-1, with D hard to call. The CDR3 sequence is 17 residues long. Germline CDR1 SGHNT, CDR2 YYREEE (reference sequence). V dropped 4 bases and J dropped 6 bases, with 23 bases sitting between them. DNA of the CDR3: TGTGCCAGCAGCCCAATCTCAGCGCGCTCTCCATTCAATGAGCAGTTCTTC. Protein: CASSPISARSPFNEQFF.

This clone was recorded a few times. V is TRBV19 and J is TRBJ1-5, with D maybe TRBD1 (6 bases). The CDR3 length is 15 residues. Trimming shortened V by 3 bases and J by 5 bases, and 14 bases separated the two germline ends. The germline CDR1 and CDR2 sequences are LNHDA and SQIVND (reference sequence). DNA of the CDR3: TGTGCCAGTAGTATTGGACAGAGGTCCGATCAGCCCCAGCATTTT. Translating it yields CASSIGQRSDQPQHF.

Concerning this clone: A read error may explain this, as a much larger clone is one base away. The chain employs TRBV6-5 and TRBJ2-7; D perhaps matches TRBD2 (7 bases). V was cut by 8 bases and J by 6 bases, with 17 bases left in between. CDR3 length equals 13 residues. Germline V lookup: CDR1 MNHEY, CDR2 SVGAGI. This chain's CDR3 is CASSLGGPGEQYF. DNA of the CDR3: TGTGCCAGCTCCCTGGGGGGGCCAGGCGAGCAGTACTTC.

The J gene is TRBJ2-2, the V gene TRBV11-2, with unresolved D. The CDR3 runs to 13 residues. The ends were cut back, 0 bases at V and 5 bases at J, with 4 bases in the middle. Germline V gene lookup returns CDR1 SGHAT and CDR2 FQNNGV. The chain's CDR3 is CASSLERTGELFF. The CDR3 DNA is TGTGCCAGCAGCTTAGAGCGGACCGGGGAGCTGTTTTTT.

The rearrangement uses TRBV7-9 and TRBJ1-4; D is unresolved. Germline lookup yields CDR1 SEHNR and CDR2 FQNEAQ (reference sequence). The CDR3 loop spans 11 amino acids. CDR3 amino acids: CAAGISEKLFF. The CDR3, as DNA: TGTGCAGCCGGGATTAGCGAAAAACTGTTTTTT.